This T cell receptor (beta chain) was profiled in a study of cytomegalovirus exposure and HLA in healthy donors. Study-level results: One cluster of highly shared sequence variants probably arose as a sequencing artifact. DRB1 had the most TCR associations and HLA-C the fewest, a later analysis found, with rates varying by HLA locus. Most TCR beta V segments were productive about 87% or about 30% of the time in an earlier analysis. Several of the most significant clusters appeared linked to common viral pathogens, based on a later analysis.

The CDR3 extends over 13 amino acids. Germline V gene sequence: CDR1 LGHNA, CDR2 YNFKEQ. Trimming took 2 bases from V and 5 from J, leaving 9 bases between them. Worth noting for this clone: The antigen remains unidentified.

13 Jbeta primers and 60 Vbeta primers were used for the PCR. TCRdb's copy holds only in-frame clones and misses some; the assay was immunoSEQ multiplex PCR. The data contain about 190,000 clones, approximately 70% of them singletons. The clonotype originates from a woman aged 25 to 39 in good health and CMV-seropositive. Sequenced sample: PBMCs. The chain has TRBV4-2 and TRBJ2-5; D gene ambiguous. CDR3 sequence reads: CASSQSLRETQYF. DNA of the CDR3: TGTGCCAGCAGCCAATCCCTGCGGGAGACCCAGTACTTC.